These 7 T cell receptor beta chains came from one sample sequenced in a study of blood T cell repertoires in COVID-19. TCRdb keeps only in-frame clones here, not all; method: immunoSEQ multiplex PCR. Among approximately 100,000 clones listed, more than 65% were seen once. The specimen was peripheral blood. The receptor source for this set is a man aged 55 to 69 with acute or convalescent COVID-19.

V gene TRBV27 combines with J gene TRBJ1-5, with D possibly being TRBD1 (6 bases). The CDR3 length is 16 residues. Trimming removed 3 bases at V and 9 bases at J, with 21 bases between. Germline loops: CDR1 MNHEY, CDR2 SMNVEV (reference sequence). CDR3 sequence reads: CASSFDAGTSKGPQHF. The CDR3 nucleotides are TGTGCCAGCAGTTTCGATGCTGGGACATCAAAGGGGCCCCAGCATTTT.

The V and J genes are TRBV11-2 and TRBJ2-7, with D tentatively TRBD1 (6 bases). The CDR3 extends over 16 amino acids. The germline V gene has CDR1 SGHAT and CDR2 FQNNGV. V shed 2 bases and J shed 7 bases, with 21 bases lying between them. The CDR3 is CASSLMSAGVVREQYF. The CDR3 DNA follows: TGTGCCAGCAGCTTAATGTCGGCAGGGGTGGTGCGTGAGCAGTACTTC. Full variable domain (missing parts from reference TRBV11-2 and TRBJ2-7): EAGVAQSPRYKIIEKRQSVAFWCNPISGHATLYWYQQILGQGPKLLIQFQNNGVVDDSQLPKDRFSAERLKGVDSTLKIQPAKLEDSAVYLCASSLMSAGVVREQYFGPGTRLTVT.

This clone was seen once. The V gene is TRBV5-6, the J gene TRBJ2-1; D might be TRBD1 (6 bases). V lost 2 bases and J 6 bases, leaving 12 bases between the germline ends. The CDR3 runs to 14 residues. The V gene's germline CDR1 is SGHDT and CDR2 YYEEEE. CDR3 DNA: TGTGCCAGCAGCTTAGGGACATGGGCCAATGAGCAGTTCTTC. Amino acids: CASSLGTWANEQFF.

The table lists this clone with a count of one. CDR3 nucleotides: TGTGCCACCAGCAGCAACCTAGGGGATACTGAAGCTTTCTTT. Translation gives CATSSNLGDTEAFF. This chain connects TRBV15 to TRBJ1-1; weak D call: TRBD1 (5 bases). The CDR3 is made up of 14 amino acids. Germline V gives CDR1 LNHNV, CDR2 YYDKDF (reference sequence). V lost 3 bases to trimming and J lost 5 bases, with 13 bases between them.

The genes are TRBV5-1 and TRBJ2-1, with 9 bases that match TRBD1. Germline V gene lookup returns CDR1 SGHRS and CDR2 YFSETQ. The CDR3 is 16 amino acids. V shed 5 bases and J 5 bases; nucleotides not matched to a gene: 11. Here the CDR3 DNA reads TGCGCCAGCAGACCCGGGACAGGGTCTTCCCACAATGAGCAGTTCTTC. It yields the protein CASRPGTGSSHNEQFF. The complete variable domain, with remaining parts taken from reference TRBV5-1 and TRBJ2-1, reads KAGVTQTPRYLIKTRGQQVTLSCSPISGHRSVSWYQQTPGQGLQFLFEYFSETQRNKGNFPGRFSGRQFSNSRSEMNVSTLELGDSALYLCASRPGTGSSHNEQFFGPGTRLTVL.

J is TRBJ2-7 and V is TRBV6-2 or TRBV6-3; D gene ambiguous. This CDR3 has 13 residues. Germline CDR1 reads MNHEY; CDR2 reads SVGEGT. The V and J ends lost 6 bases and 1 base respectively, with 10 bases between them. CDR3: CASSRTNSYEQYF. DNA for the CDR3: TGTGCCAGCAGCCGAACTAATTCCTACGAGCAGTACTTC.

This clone was seen a single time. The chain is built from TRBV20-1 and TRBJ2-1; D call uncertain. This CDR3 has 14 amino acids. Germline V gene lookup returns CDR1 DFQATT and CDR2 SNEGSKA (reference sequence). V shed 3 bases and J shed 0 bases, with 9 bases lying between them. CDR3 in amino acids: CSASLSSSYNEQFF. CDR3 bases: TGCAGTGCTAGTCTTTCGAGCTCCTACAATGAGCAGTTCTTC.